This TCR beta chain came from a study of control samples from healthy donors and cancer patients (dated by TCRdb to about 2020). Receptor libraries were prepared by the immunoSEQ multiplex PCR assay. The immuneACCESS repertoire file appears here via TCRdb, limited to in-frame rearrangements. These files lack a portion of the clones; in checked studies, under half of the deficit traces to unresolved V genes, and the cause of the others is not known. Within this sample are about 120,000 clones, with roughly 92% of them counted one time only. The ten largest clones capture 7.8% of the sample. Measured from the cysteine to the phenylalanine, the CDR3 is 15 residues long. The DNA shown is the 45-base CDR3, in frame from base 1. Details on this clone: The specificity of this receptor is unknown. No base quality values were provided; no much bigger clone lies one nucleotide off.

The sequence is built from TRBV21-1 and TRBJ1-6; the table's D call, TRBD1, has no DNA check behind it. TRBV21-1 is shown as a pseudogene. Material: blood. The source of this sequence is a young woman in good health. The bases read TGTGCCAGCAGCCCCAAGGGGGTATGGGGTTCACCCCTCCACTTT. It is translated as CASSPKGVWGSPLHF.